These 6 T cell receptor beta chains share one sample of origin, sequenced in a study of CXCR3-negative and CXCR3-positive naive CD8 T cells. UMI-labeled 5' RACE yielded the TRB cDNA libraries. TCRdb reprocessed the 5' RACE reads, with one entry per CDR3 protein and no DNA. This sample's clone table lists about 57,000 distinct CDR3 sequences. The sequencing sample was made of memory CD8+ T cells from blood. These receptors came from a human donor in good health. Some clones in this sample may be carry-over from other donors' samples.

This sequence joins TRBV4-2 and TRBJ2-6; TCRdb outputs TRBD2, but without DNA this stays unchecked. CDR3 length: 16 amino acids. CDR1 is LGHNA and CDR2 is YNFKEQ in the germline V gene. The CDR3 spells CASDVSGADGANVLTF.

The chain joins TRBV20-1 to TRBJ2-5. CDR3 length: 15 residues. Germline assignment: CDR1 DFQATT and CDR2 SNEGSKA (reference sequence). This CDR3 is CSASPSTKYQETQYF.

V is TRBV7-9 and J is TRBJ1-6; TCRdb gives TRBD1 as the D gene, but with no DNA this cannot be confirmed. This CDR3 is 17 amino acids long. Germline assignment: CDR1 SEHNR and CDR2 FQNEAQ (reference sequence). CDR3 in amino acids: CASSSLTGASYNSPLHF.

This rearrangement joins TRBV20-1 to TRBJ2-7; checking the TCRdb D call of TRBD1 is not possible without DNA. The CDR3 extends over 14 amino acids. The germline V gene encodes CDR1 DFQATT and CDR2 SNEGSKA (reference sequence). CDR3 protein: CSAKGQLNSYEQYF.

The CDR3 loop is CASTPRAGVNTEAFF. This chain connects TRBV12-3 or TRBV12-4 to TRBJ1-1; TCRdb reports TRBD1, a call that lacks DNA to check it against. The CDR3 sequence is 15 residues long.

This chain's CDR3 is CASSYPGTFSYEQYF. The chain links TRBV7-9 to TRBJ2-7; TCRdb's D gene call, TRBD1, goes unchecked for lack of DNA. This CDR3 is 15 amino acids long. Germline V gene sequence: CDR1 SEHNR, CDR2 FQNEAQ (reference sequence).